Described below is a single T cell receptor (beta chain) sequence and its context. These data come from a study of human thymus T cells. The CDR3 is made up of 15 amino acids. Germline values: CDR1 MGHRA, CDR2 YSYEKL. The V end was cut by 3 bases, the J end by 2 bases, with 14 bases between. The method was immunoSEQ multiplex PCR; TCRdb's version includes in-frame clones alone and lacks a portion of them. The sample gives 35,000 to 55,000 clones, about 93% of which show up once; about 0.12% is in the top ten. J is TRBJ2-7 and V is TRBV4-1; D may be TRBD2 (6 bases). The receptor was isolated from a boy under two years old with a congenital heart defect but otherwise immunologically healthy. Material: blood. Written as DNA, the CDR3 is TGCGCCAGCAGCCAGCGGGGAGCGGCTGCCTACGAGCAGTACTTC. Its translation is CASSQRGAAAYEQYF.